This TCR beta chain appears in the sequencing data of a study of Ad26.COV2.S vaccination and SARS-CoV-2 variants. Specified treatment: about 20 received Ad26.COV2.S at low or high dose, single or two shots; 5 received placebo; per-sample allocation not given. The study sampled participants on day 63 after the first vaccine or placebo injection. In the case of this clone: The same CDR3 is also encoded by other DNA sequences in this sample.

Using immunoSEQ multiplex PCR, the repertoire was profiled, and TCRdb retains in-frame clones only, with some absent. The sample lists around 270,000 clones, around nine tenths occurring once. CDR3 length: 13 amino acids. V was clipped by 2 bases and J by 3 bases, with 5 bases between them. In germline, CDR1 is SGHTA, CDR2 FQGNSA. Here the sequenced sample was peripheral blood, taken in a trial of Ad26.COV2.S vaccine versus placebo. The clonotype was recovered from a person between 18 and 65 years old who received the Ad26.COV2.S COVID-19 vaccine or a placebo. The chain joins TRBV7-2 to TRBJ1-3; D gene unclear. Here the CDR3 DNA reads TGTGCCAGCAGCTTAAAGGGTGGAAACACCATATATTTT. This translates into CASSLKGGNTIYF.